Listed below are T cell receptor beta chains from one sample, sequenced in a study of blood T cell repertoires in COVID-19. Generated by immunoSEQ multiplex PCR, the TCRdb table keeps only in-frame clones and is missing some. The profile shows approximately 180,000 clones, around 73% of them singletons. The material sequenced was PBMCs or T cells enriched from blood (not recorded which). These receptors originate from a woman aged 45-65 years who had recovered from COVID-19. The CDR3 runs from the conserved cysteine through the conserved F or W. A D gene is named only where the DNA matches it firmly. The size of a clone is reported for some rows only, either as once, few or many, or as a class for expanded clones.

size: .; J: TRBJ2-1; V: TRBV9; D: TRBD2; DNA: TGTGCCAGCAGCGTTAGCGGGCGGAGCTCCTACAATGAGCAGTTCTTC; CDR3: CASSVSGRSSYNEQFF
size: .; J: TRBJ2-5; V: TRBV9; D: .; DNA: TGTGCCAGCAGCGTAAACCCCAGCGGAGTACAAGAGACCCAGTACTTC; CDR3: CASSVNPSGVQETQYF
size: .; J: TRBJ1-1; V: TRBV9; D: .; DNA: TGTGCCAGCAGCGAGGTGAGCGAGACTGAAGCTTTCTTT; CDR3: CASSEVSETEAFF
size: .; J: TRBJ2-7; V: TRBV19; D: .; DNA: TGTGCCAGTAGTCGACCTTCTCAGGGATCCTACGAGCAGTACTTC; CDR3: CASSRPSQGSYEQYF
size: .; J: TRBJ2-7; V: TRBV27; D: TRBD1; DNA: TGTGCCAGCAGTCCGCTGGACAGGTCCTACGAGCAGTACTTC; CDR3: CASSPLDRSYEQYF
size: few; J: TRBJ1-5; V: TRBV30; D: .; DNA: TGTGCCTGGTCCCCCCGGGGGAGCAATCAGCCCCAGCATTTT; CDR3: CAWSPRGSNQPQHF
size: .; J: TRBJ2-7; V: TRBV11-3; D: TRBD2; DNA: TGTGCCAGCAGCCAGGGACTATCAGACGAGCAGTACTTC; CDR3: CASSQGLSDEQYF
size: few; J: TRBJ2-3; V: TRBV7-9; D: TRBD2; DNA: TGTGCCAGCAGCCCGACTAGCGGGAGCGGGAAAAATACGCAGTATTTT; CDR3: CASSPTSGSGKNTQYF
size: medium-sized; J: TRBJ2-7; V: TRBV7-2; D: TRBD2; DNA: TGTGCCAGCAGCTTAGCTTCGGGACTAGCTTACGAGCAGTACTTC; CDR3: CASSLASGLAYEQYF
size: .; J: TRBJ2-1; V: TRBV28; D: .; DNA: TGTGCCAGCACCCTGAGTCAGGGGATATACAATGAGCAGTTCTTC; CDR3: CASTLSQGIYNEQFF
size: .; J: TRBJ2-7; V: TRBV10-3; D: TRBD2; DNA: TGTGCCATCAGCCCGGGACTAGCGGGAGGATTAGGCGAGCAGTACTTC; CDR3: CAISPGLAGGLGEQYF
size: .; J: TRBJ2-5; V: TRBV3-1/TRBV3-2; D: .; DNA: TGTGCCAGCAGCCAATGGACAGAAGAGACCCAGTACTTC; CDR3: CASSQWTEETQYF
size: few; J: TRBJ1-1; V: TRBV25-1; D: .; DNA: TGTGCCAGCAGCACGCTCAGGGAAGCTTTCTTT; CDR3: CASSTLREAFF
size: .; J: TRBJ1-3; V: TRBV5-1; D: TRBD1; DNA: TGCGCCAGCAGCCAGAACACAGGGGGCTCTGGAAACACCATATATTTT; CDR3: CASSQNTGGSGNTIYF
size: .; J: TRBJ1-5; V: TRBV18; D: TRBD1; DNA: TGTGCCAGCTCAGGGACAGCGGTTCAGCCCCAGCATTTT; CDR3: CASSGTAVQPQHF
size: .; J: TRBJ1-2; V: TRBV5-1; D: TRBD1; DNA: TGCGCCAGCAGCTTGGGAGGGGACAGTGACTATGGCTACACCTTC; CDR3: CASSLGGDSDYGYTF
size: .; J: TRBJ2-3; V: TRBV5-1; D: .; DNA: TGCGCCAGCAGCTTAGGACAAGAGACAGATACGCAGTATTTT; CDR3: CASSLGQETDTQYF
size: once; J: TRBJ2-1; V: TRBV11-2; D: .; DNA: TGTGCCAGCAGCTTAATGAATCGAAGGGGCAATGAGCAGTTCTTC; CDR3: CASSLMNRRGNEQFF
size: few; J: TRBJ1-5; V: TRBV7-2; D: .; DNA: TGTGCCAGCAGTGAAACCGCCGGTCAGCCCCAGCATTTT; CDR3: CASSETAGQPQHF
size: .; J: TRBJ2-1; V: TRBV3-1/TRBV3-2; D: .; DNA: TGTGCCAGCAGCCGCGGATACAATGAGCAGTTCTTC; CDR3: CASSRGYNEQFF
size: .; J: TRBJ1-1; V: TRBV7-3; D: .; DNA: TGTGCCAGCAGTTCCGACAGGAACACTGAAGCTTTCTTT; CDR3: CASSSDRNTEAFF
size: .; J: TRBJ2-7; V: TRBV5-1; D: .; DNA: TGCGCCAGCAGCGAGGGCTACGAGCAGTACTTC; CDR3: CASSEGYEQYF
size: .; J: TRBJ2-5; V: TRBV15; D: TRBD1; DNA: TGTGCCACCAGCAGGGATACAGGGGTCCAAGAGACCCAGTACTTC; CDR3: CATSRDTGVQETQYF
size: .; J: TRBJ2-7; V: TRBV18; D: .; DNA: TGTGCCAGCTCACCAGGCAGGGGCCCGTACGAGCAGTACTTC; CDR3: CASSPGRGPYEQYF
size: .; J: TRBJ1-5; V: TRBV2; D: .; DNA: TGTGCCGGCCAGACAGATTACAATCAGCCCCAGCATTTT; CDR3: CAGQTDYNQPQHF
size: .; J: TRBJ2-7; V: TRBV20-1; D: .; DNA: TGCAGTGCTAGTACCAGGCACCAATTTTCCTACGAGCAGTACTTC; CDR3: CSASTRHQFSYEQYF
size: .; J: TRBJ2-3; V: TRBV12-5; D: .; DNA: TGTGCTAGTGGCCGGGACTTCGGCACAGATACGCAGTATTTT; CDR3: CASGRDFGTDTQYF
size: .; J: TRBJ1-2; V: TRBV19; D: TRBD1; DNA: TGTGCCAGTAGTATAGGGGGGACAGGGGGCGCCTACACCTTC; CDR3: CASSIGGTGGAYTF
size: .; J: TRBJ1-2; V: TRBV6-5; D: .; DNA: TGTGCCAGCACCAACGGGGAGGGGAATAACTATGGCTACACCTTC; CDR3: CASTNGEGNNYGYTF
size: .; J: TRBJ2-7; V: TRBV19; D: TRBD1; DNA: TGTGCCAGTAGTATAGGAGACAGGGGGCTCTACGAGCAGTACTTC; CDR3: CASSIGDRGLYEQYF
size: .; J: TRBJ2-1; V: TRBV28; D: .; DNA: TGTGCCAGCAGTTCCTCCTCCGCAGGGTACAATGAGCAGTTCTTC; CDR3: CASSSSSAGYNEQFF
size: .; J: TRBJ2-3; V: TRBV7-2; D: .; DNA: TGTGCCAGCAGCTTGCGACAGGATCAAGATACGCAGTATTTT; CDR3: CASSLRQDQDTQYF
size: .; J: TRBJ1-5; V: TRBV2; D: .; DNA: TGTGCCAGCAGTGAATATGCGTCGATTTTGGCGGGTCAGCCCCAGCATTTT; CDR3: CASSEYASILAGQPQHF
size: .; J: TRBJ2-5; V: TRBV25-1; D: .; DNA: TGTGCCAGCAAACCGAGAACTCAAGAGACCCAGTACTTC; CDR3: CASKPRTQETQYF
size: .; J: TRBJ1-2; V: TRBV7-2; D: TRBD1; DNA: TGTGCCAGCAGCTCCTCAGGGGGAACATATGGCTACACCTTC; CDR3: CASSSSGGTYGYTF
size: few; J: TRBJ2-1; V: TRBV11-2; D: .; DNA: TGTGCCAGCAGCTTAGTAGTTGGGGCGGGACCCGACAATGAGCAGTTCTTC; CDR3: CASSLVVGAGPDNEQFF
size: .; J: TRBJ1-5; V: TRBV4-1; D: TRBD1; DNA: TGCGCCAGCAGCCACTCGGGACAGGGGAGCAATCAGCCCCAGCATTTT; CDR3: CASSHSGQGSNQPQHF
size: .; J: TRBJ2-7; V: TRBV19; D: TRBD1; DNA: TGTGCCAGTAGTTTAGGACTCGGGACAGGCCGCTACGAGCAGTACTTC; CDR3: CASSLGLGTGRYEQYF
size: many; J: TRBJ2-3; V: TRBV5-3; D: TRBD2; DNA: TGTGCCAGAAGCGTCGGGAGGCCGACAGATACGCAGTATTTT; CDR3: CARSVGRPTDTQYF
size: many; J: TRBJ1-1; V: TRBV10-2; D: .; DNA: TGCGCCAGCAGTGACCCCCGGAGGGCTCCGGAAGCTTTCTTT; CDR3: CASSDPRRAPEAFF
size: .; J: TRBJ1-4; V: TRBV21-1; D: .; DNA: TGTGCCAGCAGCAAAGGGGCCCTAGCCACTAATGAAAAACTGTTTTTT; CDR3: CASSKGALATNEKLFF
size: .; J: TRBJ2-3; V: TRBV7-6; D: .; DNA: TGTGCCAGCAGCTTAGCCAACACAGATACGCAGTATTTT; CDR3: CASSLANTDTQYF
size: once; J: TRBJ2-7; V: TRBV28; D: .; DNA: TGTGCCAGCAGTTTCGGCTACGAGCAGTACTTC; CDR3: CASSFGYEQYF
size: .; J: TRBJ1-1; V: TRBV5-1; D: .; DNA: TGCGCCAGCAGCTCTCAGGTACGAGGGCTAAACACTGAAGCTTTCTTT; CDR3: CASSSQVRGLNTEAFF
size: .; J: TRBJ2-5; V: TRBV7-7; D: .; DNA: TGTGCCAGCAGCTTAGTAGGGGATCAAGAGACCCAGTACTTC; CDR3: CASSLVGDQETQYF
size: few; J: TRBJ2-2; V: TRBV11-2; D: .; DNA: TGTGCCAGCAGCCAACACCTACAGGGGAACACCGGGGAGCTGTTTTTT; CDR3: CASSQHLQGNTGELFF
size: .; J: TRBJ2-1; V: TRBV5-1; D: .; DNA: TGCGCCAGCAGCTTGTCAAGGGCGGGATCTTACAATGAGCAGTTCTTC; CDR3: CASSLSRAGSYNEQFF
size: once; J: TRBJ1-2; V: TRBV12-5; D: .; DNA: TGTGCTAGTGGCCGACACCTTAACTATGGCTACACCTTC; CDR3: CASGRHLNYGYTF
size: .; J: TRBJ2-5; V: TRBV3-1/TRBV3-2; D: .; DNA: TGTGCCAGCAGCCGCGACTCGACAGAGACCCAGTACTTC; CDR3: CASSRDSTETQYF
size: .; J: TRBJ1-2; V: TRBV27; D: .; DNA: TGTGCCAGCAGTTTCTTAGGGGCGATAAACTATGGCTACACCTTC; CDR3: CASSFLGAINYGYTF
size: .; J: TRBJ2-5; V: TRBV7-3; D: .; DNA: TGTGCCAGCAGCTTAAACCCCGGGGGACAAGAGACCCAGTACTTC; CDR3: CASSLNPGGQETQYF
size: .; J: TRBJ2-7; V: TRBV4-2; D: .; DNA: TGTGCCAGCAGCCAAGAGCGTGCGGGGAGCGACGAGCAGTACTTC; CDR3: CASSQERAGSDEQYF
size: .; J: TRBJ2-7; V: TRBV11-1; D: .; DNA: TGTGCCAGCACCCTCGGGGTGGGAAACGCGTACGAGCAGTACTTC; CDR3: CASTLGVGNAYEQYF
size: once; J: TRBJ1-1; V: TRBV11-2; D: TRBD1; DNA: TGTGCCAGCACCGGACAGGGCTTGGTCACTGAAGCTTTCTTT; CDR3: CASTGQGLVTEAFF